The 13 T cell receptor beta chains given below trace back to one sample, sequenced in a study of T cells after yellow fever vaccination. Using its own MiXCR run on the 5' RACE reads, TCRdb lists one record per CDR3 protein. There are around 340,000 distinct CDR3 sequences in the sample; under 15% occur only once, and 2.5% to 4% lies in the top ten. Here the sequenced sample was CD4+ T cells sorted from PBMCs, taken 15 days after the yellow fever booster vaccination. The receptors come from a man between 18 and 35 years old who received the YFV17D yellow fever vaccine.

In its sample, this clonotype was seen once. The rearrangement joins TRBV7-2 to TRBJ1-1, with a possible D match to TRBD1 (5 bases). Germline CDR1 reads SGHTA; CDR2 reads FQGNSA. CDR3 size: 16 residues. Trimming stripped 5 bases from V and 0 bases from J, with 16 bases between. CDR3 amino acids: CASSPPSGRVNTEAFF. The DNA for the CDR3 is TGTGCCAGCAGCCCGCCATCGGGACGGGTGAACACTGAAGCTTTCTTT.

In its sample, this clonotype was seen once. V and J are TRBV11-2 and TRBJ2-2, with D unresolved. This CDR3 contains 15 residues. Trimming stripped 2 bases from V and 7 bases from J, with 14 bases between. CDR1 is SGHAT and CDR2 is FQNNGV in the germline V gene. The CDR3 sequence: CASSLWQAMSGELFF. The DNA for the CDR3 is TGTGCCAGCAGCTTATGGCAGGCCATGAGCGGGGAGCTGTTTTTT.

This clonotype showed up just a few times. This sequence joins TRBV7-9 and TRBJ2-3; D uncertain. Trimming left V 2 bases short and J 2 bases short, with 11 bases between. The CDR3 extends over 15 amino acids. The germline gives CDR1 SEHNR, CDR2 FQNEAQ (reference sequence). The CDR3 sequence: CASSLIRSTTDTQYF. The DNA for the CDR3 is TGTGCCAGCAGCTTAATCCGCTCTACCACAGATACGCAGTATTTT. Filled out from reference TRBV7-9 and TRBJ2-3, the complete variable domain reads DTGVSQNPRHKITKRGQNVTFRCDPISEHNRLYWYRQTLGQGPEFLTYFQNEAQLEKSRLLSDRFSAERPKGSFSTLEIQRTEQGDSAMYLCASSLIRSTTDTQYFGPGTRLTVL.

There are a few counts of this clonotype. V is TRBV7-2 and J is TRBJ2-3, with D possibly being TRBD1 (6 bases). Per germline, CDR1 SGHTA and CDR2 FQGNSA. The CDR3 has 13 residues. Deletions cut 4 bases from V and 6 bases from J, with 11 bases between. The CDR3 DNA reads as TGTGCCAGCAGCTCCTACAGGGTGGATACGCAGTATTTT. Encoded protein: CASSSYRVDTQYF.

This clonotype was observed a handful of times. The chain couples TRBV5-1 to TRBJ2-7; 9 nucleotides agree with TRBD1. CDR3 length: 18 amino acids. CDR1 and CDR2 (germline): SGHRS, YFSETQ. With 0 bases clipped from V and 1 base from J, the junction kept 11 bases outside the gene matches. The CDR3 sequence is CASSLGPRVQGASYEQYF. CDR3 sequence (DNA): TGCGCCAGCAGCTTGGGGCCGCGTGTACAGGGGGCTTCCTACGAGCAGTACTTC.

This clonotype has a count of ten or more. This chain uses TRBV5-1 with TRBJ2-3, with a tentative D call TRBD1 (6 bases). CDR1 is SGHRS and CDR2 is YFSETQ in the germline V gene. The ends were cut back, 3 bases at V and 4 bases at J, with 21 bases in the middle. The CDR3 consists of 17 residues. Here the CDR3 reads CASSSGRTADFPDTQYF. CDR3 DNA sequence: TGCGCCAGCAGCTCGGGAAGGACAGCAGACTTCCCAGATACGCAGTATTTT.

The chain links TRBV6-5 to TRBJ1-4; D may be TRBD1 (6 bases). CDR1 is MNHEY and CDR2 is SVGAGI in the germline V gene. V gave up 5 bases and J gave up 8 bases, with 18 bases separating them. This CDR3 is built from 15 residues. The CDR3 sequence is CASSGGQRRREKLFF. The CDR3 coding sequence is TGTGCCAGCAGTGGAGGACAGAGAAGGAGAGAAAAACTGTTTTTT.

This clonotype has at least ten counts. The V gene is TRBV12-3 or TRBV12-4, the J gene TRBJ2-7; 12 bases are a match to TRBD1. The CDR3 is made up of 15 amino acids. Trimming at V came to 5 bases and at J to 5 bases, leaving 7 bases not matched to a gene. DNA for the CDR3: TGTGCCAGCAGTCTGCCCGGGACAGGGGGCGACGAGCAGTACTTC. This sequence encodes CASSLPGTGGDEQYF.

This clonotype has at least ten counts. The chain joins TRBV3-1 to TRBJ1-2; D call uncertain. The CDR3 covers 13 residues. V was cut by 2 bases and J by 0 bases, with 4 bases left in between. The germline CDR1 and CDR2 sequences are LGHDT and YNNKEL (reference sequence). The CDR3 nucleotides are TGTGCCAGCAGCCAACGAGCTAACTATGGCTACACCTTC. Its translation: CASSQRANYGYTF. Together with reference TRBV3-1 and TRBJ1-2, the CDR3 gives the full variable domain: DTAVSQTPKYLVTQMGNDKSIKCEQNLGHDTMYWYKQDSKKFLKIMFSYNNKELIINETVPNRFSPKSPDKAHLNLHINSLELGDSAVYFCASSQRANYGYTFGSGTRLTVV.

This clonotype has more than one count but fewer than ten. This rearrangement joins TRBV5-1 to TRBJ2-5; TRBD2 agrees at 9 bases. From germline, CDR1 is SGHRS and CDR2 YFSETQ. This CDR3 has 16 amino acids. The trim removed 2 bases at V and 5 bases at J, leaving 10 bases unmatched. The CDR3 coding sequence is TGCGCCAGCAGCTTCTCGAAGGCTAGCGGGATGGAGACCCAGTACTTC. Translating gives CASSFSKASGMETQYF.

This clonotype was seen a handful of times. The J gene is TRBJ2-2, the V gene TRBV25-1, with D possibly being TRBD1 (5 bases). Trimming stripped 3 bases from V and 6 bases from J, with 17 bases between. Per germline, CDR1 MGHDK and CDR2 SYGVNS. The CDR3 has 16 amino acids. The CDR3 here is CASSETLGQGAGELFF. The CDR3 DNA sequence: TGTGCCAGCAGTGAGACGCTCGGGCAGGGTGCCGGGGAGCTGTTTTTT.

This clonotype was seen at least ten times. The genes are TRBV28 and TRBJ1-1, with D possibly being TRBD1 (5 bases). Between the trimmed V and J ends, which lost 3 bases and 0 bases, there was a span of 17 bases. This CDR3 has 17 amino acids. Germline V gene data show CDR1 as MDHEN and CDR2 as SYDVKM. CDR3 coding DNA: TGTGCCAGCAGTTTCCCTTGGCAGGGTCCCATGAACACTGAAGCTTTCTTT. Translation gives CASSFPWQGPMNTEAFF.

The genes are TRBV6-1 and TRBJ1-4; D is uncertain. Germline V gene lookup returns CDR1 MNHNS and CDR2 SASEGT. Trimming shortened V by 9 bases and J by 4 bases, and 12 bases separated the two germline ends. The CDR3 loop spans 13 amino acids. The CDR3 sequence: CASRRAYNEKLFF. The CDR3 DNA reads as TGTGCCAGTCGGAGGGCTTATAATGAAAAACTGTTTTTT.